Shown below are 8 T cell receptor beta chains from a single sample sequenced in a study of beta chain features in type 1 diabetes. Study-level findings and limits: For Type 1 diabetes patients, all four CD4+ subsets carried TCRB CDR3s that were moderately but significantly shorter.

Their target antigens are unknown. The whole isolated RNA underwent reverse transcription, so sequencing captured expressed TCRB transcripts. Clones were sequenced by immunoSEQ multiplex PCR, and TCRdb holds only the in-frame ones, with some missing. The sample has 200,000 to 300,000 clones, approximately 15% seen once. What was sequenced was naive CD4+ T cells from blood. The receptor source for this set is a man aged 25-40 years with type 1 diabetes.

The table lists this clone with a few counts. The chain uses TRBV18 and TRBJ1-3; D ambiguous. Germline CDR1 and CDR2: KGHSH and LQKENI. The CDR3 runs 16 residues. Trimming took 4 bases from V and 0 from J, leaving 13 bases between them. CDR3 nucleotide sequence: TGTGCCAGCTCACTCGGAGCGGGGAACTCTGGAAACACCATATATTTT. Amino acids: CASSLGAGNSGNTIYF.

This clone has just a few counts. This rearrangement joins TRBV7-9 to TRBJ2-2, with TRBD1 as a possible D gene (6 bases). CDR3 length: 13 residues. Germline CDR1 and CDR2: SEHNR and FQNEAQ (reference sequence). Trimming left V 5 bases short and J 6 bases short, with 10 bases between. CDR3 nucleotides: TGTGCCAGCAGCGAACAGGGTCCCGGGGAGCTGTTTTTT. As protein: CASSEQGPGELFF. Together with reference TRBV7-9 and TRBJ2-2, the CDR3 gives the full variable domain: DTGVSQNPRHKITKRGQNVTFRCDPISEHNRLYWYRQTLGQGPEFLTYFQNEAQLEKSRLLSDRFSAERPKGSFSTLEIQRTEQGDSAMYLCASSEQGPGELFFGEGSRLTVL.

This clone was seen only a few times. The same CDR3 is also encoded by other DNA sequences in this sample. The chain joins TRBV6-5 to TRBJ2-1; D might be TRBD2 (5 bases). Trimming removed 5 bases at V and 7 bases at J, with 15 bases between. The CDR3 is made up of 14 amino acids. The germline gives CDR1 MNHEY, CDR2 SVGAGI. The CDR3 bases are TGTGCCAGCAGTAGGAGCGGAGCGGAGAATGAGCAGTTCTTC. Its translation is CASSRSGAENEQFF.

In this sample, this clone turned up a few times. The CDR3 here is CASSQVQLAGADTQYF. The DNA for the CDR3 is TGCGCCAGCAGCCAAGTGCAGCTAGCGGGGGCGGATACGCAGTATTTT. This sequence joins TRBV4-1 and TRBJ2-3; TRBD2 aligns across 10 bases. With 1 base clipped from V and 6 bases from J, the junction kept 7 bases outside the gene matches. This CDR3 is 16 amino acids long. Germline CDR1 is MGHRA and CDR2 is YSYEKL.

The chain employs TRBV18 and TRBJ2-3, with D tentatively TRBD2 (5 bases). Germline V gene sequence: CDR1 KGHSH, CDR2 LQKENI. V was pared by 2 bases and J by 0 bases, with 9 bases between. The CDR3 is 15 amino acids. DNA for the CDR3: TGTGCCAGCTCACCATTAAGCGGCAGCACAGATACGCAGTATTTT. It yields the protein CASSPLSGSTDTQYF.

The chain employs TRBV30 and TRBJ1-5; D remains ambiguous. V was pared by 2 bases and J by 1 base, with 3 bases between. The CDR3 sequence is 12 residues long. Germline loops: CDR1 GTSNPN, CDR2 SVGIG (reference sequence). The CDR3 DNA reads TGTGCCTGGAGTCGGAGCAATCAGCCCCAGCATTTT. Encoded protein: CAWSRSNQPQHF. Complete variable domain (other parts from reference TRBV30 and TRBJ1-5): SQTIHQWPATLVQPVGSPLSLECTVEGTSNPNLYWYRQAAGRGLQLLFYSVGIGQISSEVPQNLSASRPQDRQFILSSKKLLLSDSGFYLCAWSRSNQPQHFGDGTRLSIL.

This clone was detected only a few times. V and J are TRBV4-1 and TRBJ2-3; the D is unclear. The CDR3 loop spans 14 amino acids. Germline lookup yields CDR1 MGHRA and CDR2 YSYEKL. V was pared by 1 base and J by 2 bases, with 7 bases between. The chain's CDR3 is CASSQVGTTDTQYF. As DNA, the CDR3 is TGCGCCAGCAGCCAAGTGGGCACCACAGATACGCAGTATTTT.

The chain carries TRBV30 and TRBJ2-1; D may be TRBD2 (6 bases). V was pared by 5 bases and J by 7 bases, with 18 bases between. Germline V gene sequence: CDR1 GTSNPN, CDR2 SVGIG (reference sequence). CDR3 length: 14 residues. This chain's CDR3 is CAWGGLSTENEQFF. The CDR3 bases are TGTGCCTGGGGGGGGTTATCGACGGAGAATGAGCAGTTCTTC.